This T cell receptor beta chain was documented in a study of shared clonotypes between healthy human individuals (TCRdb year 2020). For the study in its entirety: The cohort comprised a couple of women and three men aged 18 to 49 years. For each donor, CD4 naive and CD4 memory were each run on three plates, CD8 naive on two plates, and CD8 memory on one plate. Leukapheresis yielded between about 0.8 and 8.9 billion PBMCs per donor. Blood TCR repertoires of 5 or 6 healthy adults were deeply sequenced to estimate repertoire size and the extent of clonotype sharing between individuals. To increase sequencing depth and limit assay-specific biases, different laboratories used diverse techniques to prepare libraries and sequence TCR repertoires.

Of note for this clone: The antigen it recognizes is unknown. No qualities accompany the bases; no much larger clone lies one base away.

Using the deep immunoSEQ assay, multiplex PCR amplified TCR CDR3 regions from genomic DNA. Extracted genomic DNA from each cell subset was spread evenly across all wells of several immunoSEQ 96-well plates, with each plate serving as a replicate. Each replicate PCR for sorted subsets received approximately 200 ng genomic DNA, equal to about 30,000 T cell genomes. The purified libraries were quantified using a Qubit 3.0 fluorometer, sized with a Bioanalyzer 2100, and then quantified again using the KAPA Library Quantification kit. A separate single-read 150-cycle Illumina NextSeq 550 flow cell was used to sequence each immunoSEQ 96-well plate. The published analysis was carried out like this. Because only junctional sequences without quality scores were contained in the immunoSEQ output, filtering matching that applied to full-length reads could not be performed. To assign V/J genes and CDR3, sequences were annotated against IMGT germline references using PyIR, a Python wrapper for IgBLAST v1.9. Reads with weak V/J assignments (E-value above 1e-6), missing CDR3, stop codons, out-of-frame junctions, or ambiguous translated residues were removed. V3J clonotypes were defined as sequences sharing the same inferred V gene, J gene, and CDR3 amino acid sequence. To compute the percentage overlap between repertoires, the number of shared unique clonotypes was divided by the size of the smaller repertoire. RTK rarefaction, the Chao1 estimator, and Recon v2.1 estimates of unobserved clonotypes were used to assess repertoire richness. Generation probabilities for all TCRbeta clonotypes obtained by the gDNA method from several donors were computed using OLGA. The immuneACCESS repertoire file appears here via TCRdb, limited to in-frame rearrangements. These files lack a portion of the clones; in checked studies, under half of the deficit traces to unresolved V genes, and the cause of the others is not known. From that table come the V and J calls and clone size; the DNA was used to work out D and trimming. Present in this sample are millions of clones, approximately 95% of which were seen just once. Of the sample, 0.39% falls within the top ten clones.

Healthy HIV-negative adults with no recently reported acute infections or vaccinations were included as donors. All donors were Caucasian adults living in Nashville, Tennessee, USA. CD4+ T cells were enriched through magnetic negative selection, after which naive cells were positively selected on CD45RA and the remaining negative fraction served as the memory subset. Blood was collected by leukapheresis, and PBMCs were isolated by Ficoll-Histopaque density gradient centrifugation and then cryopreserved in liquid nitrogen vapor phase. Analytical flow cytometry was used to check the purity and quantity of every magnetically sorted T cell population. Each sorted fraction had its genomic DNA isolated and then quantified by UV absorbance on a Nanodrop 2000c. General study outcomes and caveats: Sampling was restricted to blood, and TCR repertoires in tissues likely differ from the TCR repertoires found in blood. Naive subsets generally had larger estimated clonotype richness than memory subsets. Sharing across four donors was observed for roughly 5% of naive CD4, 3% to 3.5% of naive CD8, 2% to 2.5% of memory CD4, and about 0.38% of memory CD8 clonotypes. Compared with non-shared clonotypes, clonotypes shared by all four sorted-subset donors had higher generation probabilities. Based on pairwise subsampling, the degree of clonotype sharing among donors was expected to be affected by sequencing depth. Because the study included only a small number of donors, the genetic and exposure-history diversity represented was limited. Even with the large sequencing depth, rarefaction of the sorted-subset datasets indicated that sequencing was incomplete.

The receptor's source is a man aged 18 to 30 in good health. Some clones in this sample may be carry-over from other donors' samples. The sequenced sample consisted of naive CD4+ T cells from PBMCs. In light of the paper, this sample's cell subset or site label describes: CD45RA+ positively selected.

The CDR3 region reads CASSANTGSSYNEQFF. The DNA is TGTGCCAGCTCAGCGAATACAGGGAGCTCCTACAATGAGCAGTTCTTC. The chain links TRBV18 with TRBJ2-1; the D gene is possibly TRBD1, with 6 bases matching. V is clipped by 5 bases and J by 0 bases, and the sequence between their germline boundaries is 14 bases long. Sequences KGHSH (CDR1) and LQKENI (CDR2) are obtained from the germline V gene. The CDR3, cysteine through phenylalanine, is 16 amino acids long. CDR3 DNA only is kept here, 48 bases in frame from base 1.